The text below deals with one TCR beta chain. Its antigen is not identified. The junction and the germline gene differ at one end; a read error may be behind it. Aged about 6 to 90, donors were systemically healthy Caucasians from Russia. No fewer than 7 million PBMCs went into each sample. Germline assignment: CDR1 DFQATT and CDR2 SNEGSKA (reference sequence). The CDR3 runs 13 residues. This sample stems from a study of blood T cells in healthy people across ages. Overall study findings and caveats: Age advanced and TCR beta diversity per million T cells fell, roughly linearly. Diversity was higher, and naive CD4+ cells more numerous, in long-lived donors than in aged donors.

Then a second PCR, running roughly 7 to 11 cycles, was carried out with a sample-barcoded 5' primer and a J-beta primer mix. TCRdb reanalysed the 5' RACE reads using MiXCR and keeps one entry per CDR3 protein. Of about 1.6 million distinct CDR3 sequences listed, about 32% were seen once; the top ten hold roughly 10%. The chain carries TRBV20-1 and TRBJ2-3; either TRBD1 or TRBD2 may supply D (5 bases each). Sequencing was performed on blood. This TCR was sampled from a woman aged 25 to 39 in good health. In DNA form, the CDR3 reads TGCAGTGCTAGAGTGGGGAGCACAGGTACGCAGTATTTT. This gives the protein CSARVGSTGTQYF.